Below are 30 T cell receptor beta chains sequenced from a single sample in a study of blood T cell repertoires in COVID-19. Sequencing was performed with immunoSEQ multiplex PCR; in TCRdb, only in-frame clones are kept and a portion is missing. The sample carries about 220,000 clones, around 83% recorded once. Input material: peripheral blood. The receptor set was obtained from a man aged 50 or older with active or convalescent COVID-19.

V and J are TRBV11-2 and TRBJ2-7, with D uncertain. The CDR3 length is 13 residues. Looked up from germline, CDR1 is SGHAT and CDR2 is FQNNGV. V lost 4 bases, J lost 3 bases, and 10 bases lay in between. This CDR3 is CASSSDLNYEQYF. CDR3 in DNA: TGTGCCAGCAGCTCTGACTTGAACTACGAGCAGTACTTC.

This clone was recorded only once. V gene TRBV19 combines with J gene TRBJ1-6; unclear D gene. Germline-derived CDR1 and CDR2 are LNHDA and SQIVND (reference sequence). CDR3 size: 13 residues. Trimming removed 8 bases at V and 8 bases at J, with 13 bases between. CDR3 amino acids: CASSGSSHSPLHF. DNA of the CDR3: TGTGCCAGTTCCGGGTCTTCCCATTCACCCCTCCACTTT.

The chain employs TRBV7-9 and TRBJ2-6; TRBD1 matches 9 bases. Trimming took 0 bases from V and 0 from J; bases not matched to a gene: 6. Germline CDR1 reads SEHNR; CDR2 reads FQNEAQ (reference sequence). This CDR3 contains 19 residues. The CDR3 nucleotides read TGTGCCAGCAGCTTAGCCACGGGACAGGGTCCCTCTGGGGCCAACGTCCTGACTTTC. Amino acids: CASSLATGQGPSGANVLTF.

The chain has TRBV18 and TRBJ1-1; 7 nucleotides agree with TRBD1. The ends lost 4 bases at V and 1 base at J; junction bases unmatched: 3. The CDR3 sequence is 14 residues long. Germline V gene data show CDR1 as KGHSH and CDR2 as LQKENI. Here the CDR3 DNA reads TGTGCCAGCTCACGGAACAGGGGGAACACTGAAGCTTTCTTT. Its protein is CASSRNRGNTEAFF. Full variable domain (missing parts from reference TRBV18 and TRBJ1-1): NAGVMQNPRHLVRRRGQEARLRCSPMKGHSHVYWYRQLPEEGLKFMVYLQKENIIDESGMPKERFSAEFPKEGPSILRIQQVVRGDSAAYFCASSRNRGNTEAFFGQGTRLTVV.

Only one count was recorded for this clone. V and J are TRBV28 and TRBJ1-1; D perhaps matches TRBD1 (5 bases). Deletions cut 6 bases from V and 2 bases from J, with 16 bases between. The germline gives CDR1 MDHEN, CDR2 SYDVKM. This CDR3 has 15 amino acids. The CDR3, as DNA: TGTGCCAGCAGATCCTGGCAGGGAGGTAACACTGAAGCTTTCTTT. Translating gives CASRSWQGGNTEAFF.

The rearrangement uses TRBV28 and TRBJ1-1; the match to TRBD1 covers 7 bases. In germline, CDR1 is MDHEN, CDR2 SYDVKM. The CDR3 totals 15 residues. V dropped 6 bases and J dropped 6; count of bases not matched to a gene: 13. The CDR3 DNA reads TGTGCCAGCAGCGGACGACAGGGAAAATACTCTGAAGCTTTCTTT. Amino acids: CASSGRQGKYSEAFF. The full variable domain, rest sourced from reference TRBV28 and TRBJ1-1, is DVKVTQSSRYLVKRTGEKVFLECVQDMDHENMFWYRQDPGLGLRLIYFSYDVKMKEKGDIPEGYSVSREKKERFSLILESASTNQTSMYLCASSGRQGKYSEAFFGQGTRLTVV.

The chain links TRBV7-9 to TRBJ1-1, with no clear D. This CDR3 has 13 amino acids. The germline V and J ends were trimmed by 7 bases and 0 bases, with 9 bases remaining between them. Germline CDR1 is SEHNR and CDR2 is FQNEAQ (reference sequence). The CDR3 nucleotides are TGTGCCAGCACCTCTACAGTGAACACTGAAGCTTTCTTT. Protein product: CASTSTVNTEAFF.

This sequence joins TRBV28 and TRBJ1-2; possibly TRBD1 for D (6 bases). Germline CDR1 is MDHEN and CDR2 is SYDVKM. This CDR3 has 14 amino acids. V was cut by 3 bases and J by 5 bases, with 13 bases left in between. Written as DNA, the CDR3 is TGTGCCAGCAGTTTGCAGACAGGTCGTTATGGCTACACCTTC. This sequence encodes CASSLQTGRYGYTF.

J is TRBJ2-1 and V is TRBV28, with D hard to call. The V end was cut by 3 bases, the J end by 10 bases, with 4 bases between. This CDR3 has 10 amino acids. Germline CDR1 is MDHEN and CDR2 is SYDVKM. The CDR3 DNA reads TGTGCCAGCAGTTTCGGGGAGCAGTTCTTC. Translating gives CASSFGEQFF.

The chain couples TRBV7-2 to TRBJ1-5; no definite D call. V shed 1 base and J shed 3 bases, with 10 bases lying between them. Per the germline V gene, CDR1 is SGHTA and CDR2 is FQGNSA. The CDR3 is 15 residues long. The CDR3 DNA sequence: TGTGCCAGCAGCTTAGGGGCGGGAGACAATCAGCCCCAGCATTTT. Encoded protein: CASSLGAGDNQPQHF.

V gene TRBV15 combines with J gene TRBJ1-4, with 11 bases matching TRBD1. Germline CDR1 and CDR2: LNHNV and YYDKDF (reference sequence). Losses at the gene ends were 4 bases for V and 7 bases for J; bases not matched to a gene: 2. This CDR3 is built from 14 residues. The CDR3 reads CATSKGQGGEKLFF. In nucleotides, the CDR3 is TGTGCCACCAGCAAGGGACAGGGGGGTGAAAAACTGTTTTTT.

For the CDR3, the DNA is TGTGCCAGCAGCTTAGGGACAGGGGGCGGACACACTGAAGCTTTCTTT. This encodes CASSLGTGGGHTEAFF. The V call is TRBV7-6, the J call TRBJ1-1, with TRBD1 identical over 11 bases. Germline V gene lookup returns CDR1 SGHVS and CDR2 FNYEAQ. Unmatched junction bases numbered 4, after V lost 1 base and J lost 3 bases. The CDR3 contains 16 residues.

The CDR3 bases are TGTGCCAGCTCGGGACAGGAAGGGTCCGGCGAAAAACTGTTTTTT. It codes for CASSGQEGSGEKLFF. This sequence joins TRBV28 and TRBJ1-4; 8 bases fit TRBD1. V trimming: 8 bases; J trimming: 8 bases; junction bases outside the gene matches: 13. This CDR3 contains 15 residues. CDR1 is MDHEN, CDR2 SYDVKM, per germline.

The chain combines TRBV10-3 with TRBJ2-5; 12 bases are a match to TRBD2. V trimming: 5 bases; J trimming: 4 bases; junction bases outside the gene matches: 2. This CDR3 has 14 amino acids. Germline CDR1 ENHRY, CDR2 SYGVKD. CDR3 loop: CAISLAGGRETQYF. The CDR3 nucleotides read TGTGCCATCAGTCTAGCGGGGGGGAGAGAGACCCAGTACTTC.

V usage is TRBV5-4 and J usage is TRBJ2-1; 13 bases align to TRBD2. CDR3 length: 14 residues. V shed 5 bases, J shed 7 bases, and the junction held 3 bases outside the gene matches. Germline V lookup: CDR1 SGHNT, CDR2 YYREEE (reference sequence). CDR3 region: CASRSTSGGNEQFF. In DNA, the CDR3 is TGTGCCAGCAGATCGACTAGCGGGGGGAATGAGCAGTTCTTC.

The V call is TRBV6-2 or TRBV6-3, the J call TRBJ1-1, with no clear D. Looked up from germline, CDR1 is MNHEY and CDR2 is SVGEGT. V gave up 2 bases and J gave up 2 bases, with 3 bases separating them. There are 12 residues in the CDR3. The CDR3 DNA reads as TGTGCCAGCAGTTACCTTAACACTGAAGCTTTCTTT. Protein product: CASSYLNTEAFF.

The J gene is TRBJ2-3, the V gene TRBV7-2; D is undetermined. Germline assignment: CDR1 SGHTA and CDR2 FQGNSA. With 1 base removed from V and 6 bases from J, the gap between germline ends came to 11 bases. This CDR3 has 14 residues. CDR3 DNA: TGTGCCAGCAGCTTAGGGGCGACCGCCGATACGCAGTATTTT. Protein sequence: CASSLGATADTQYF.

The DNA for the CDR3 is TGTGCCAGTAGTATAGACTACCCACTAGCGGGGTTCACAGATACGCAGTATTTT. It codes for CASSIDYPLAGFTDTQYF. The rearrangement uses TRBV19 and TRBJ2-3; 10 bases fit TRBD2. Germline lookup yields CDR1 LNHDA and CDR2 SQIVND (reference sequence). The length of the CDR3 is 18 residues. J gave up 2 bases and V 0 bases, and 8 bases lay outside the gene matches.

Only one count was recorded for this clone. The CDR3 DNA follows: TGCACCAGCAGCCCACCTCAAGGGGGCTACCAAGAGACCCAGTACTTC. It encodes CTSSPPQGGYQETQYF. The chain carries TRBV1 and TRBJ2-5; TRBD1 is taken as the D call from the table, unchecked against the DNA. TRBV1 is a pseudogene locus. This CDR3 spans 16 amino acids.

This CDR3 reads CAISEESSGNTIYF. In DNA form, the CDR3 reads TGTGCCATCAGTGAGGAGAGCTCTGGAAACACCATATATTTT. The chain joins TRBV10-3 to TRBJ1-3; no reliable D call. The V end was cut by 2 bases, the J end by 0 bases, with 5 bases between. The length of the CDR3 is 14 residues. Germline V gene sequence: CDR1 ENHRY, CDR2 SYGVKD.

This chain joins TRBV6-5 and TRBJ1-2; TRBD1 matches 7 bases. The trim removed 2 bases at V and 3 bases at J, leaving 3 bases unmatched. This CDR3 region has 14 residues. The germline CDR1 and CDR2 sequences are MNHEY and SVGAGI. The CDR3 bases are TGTGCCAGCAGTTACCGGACAGGCTACTATGGCTACACCTTC. This codes for CASSYRTGYYGYTF.

Only one count was recorded for this clone. The gene calls are TRBV19 and TRBJ1-1, with 7 bases that match TRBD1. In germline, CDR1 is LNHDA, CDR2 SQIVND (reference sequence). The CDR3 has 13 amino acids. V shed 5 bases, J shed 3 bases, and the junction held 3 bases outside the gene matches. CDR3 sequence: CASSATGYTEAFF. In DNA, the CDR3 is TGTGCCAGTAGTGCGACAGGGTACACTGAAGCTTTCTTT.

This chain joins TRBV2 and TRBJ1-6; D is undetermined. Trimming shortened V by 4 bases and J by 0 bases, and 7 bases separated the two germline ends. This CDR3 is 15 amino acids long. Germline V CDR1 and CDR2: SNHLY, FYNNEI. The CDR3 DNA is TGTGCCAGCAGTGTGTCCTACTCCTATAATTCACCCCTCCACTTT. This translates into CASSVSYSYNSPLHF.

This clone was seen only once. The chain uses TRBV2 and TRBJ2-3, with TRBD2 identical over 10 bases. J was trimmed by 1 base and V by 5 bases; bases with no gene match: 9. The CDR3 has 17 residues. Per germline, CDR1 SNHLY and CDR2 FYNNEI. The CDR3 bases are TGTGCCAGCAGTTGGGGAAGTCTAGCGGGAGGCACAGATACGCAGTATTTT. Encoded protein: CASSWGSLAGGTDTQYF. Combining the CDR3 with reference TRBV2 and TRBJ2-3 gives the whole variable domain EPEVTQTPSHQVTQMGQEVILRCVPISNHLYFYWYRQILGQKVEFLVSFYNNEISEKSEIFDDQFSVERPDGSNFTLKIRSTKLEDSAMYFCASSWGSLAGGTDTQYFGPGTRLTVL.

J is TRBJ1-2 and V is TRBV21-1; the table's D call TRBD1 went unverified against the DNA. TRBV21-1 is a known pseudogene. There are 14 residues in the CDR3. CDR3 DNA: TGTGCCAGCAGCCTCGGACAGGGTGACTATGGCTACACCTTC. Its translation is CASSLGQGDYGYTF.

The sample holds one count of this clone. The chain has TRBV7-9 and TRBJ2-7, with D possibly being TRBD2 (6 bases). The germline V and J ends were trimmed by 4 bases and 4 bases, with 11 bases remaining between them. Germline assignment: CDR1 SEHNR and CDR2 FQNEAQ (reference sequence). The CDR3 is 13 residues long. CDR3 bases: TGTGCCAGCAGCTCCTCCGGGGGTTACGAGCAGTACGTC. Translation: CASSSSGGYEQYV.

The chain couples TRBV7-9 to TRBJ2-5; no firm D call. The CDR3 length is 13 residues. Trimming took off 5 bases at V and 5 bases at J, with 12 bases between the two ends. Germline values: CDR1 SEHNR, CDR2 FQNEAQ (reference sequence). The CDR3 reads CASSLRVWETQYF. CDR3 sequence (DNA): TGTGCCAGCAGCCTTCGGGTTTGGGAGACCCAGTACTTC.

This clone came up once. The J gene is TRBJ1-3, the V gene TRBV7-2; D is unresolved. V lost 5 bases, J lost 4 bases, and 15 bases lay in between. This CDR3 spans 15 amino acids. Germline CDR1 and CDR2: SGHTA and FQGNSA. The DNA for the CDR3 is TGTGCCAGCAGCATCTTCCAGGCGGGGGGAAACACCATATATTTT. Encoded protein: CASSIFQAGGNTIYF.

V and J are TRBV5-5 and TRBJ1-2; 7 bases line up with TRBD1. CDR3 length equals 14 residues. From germline, CDR1 is SGHKS and CDR2 YYEKEE (reference sequence). The junction had 16 bases not matched to a gene; V was cut back by 3 bases and J by 14 bases. The DNA of the CDR3 is TGTGCCAGCAGCTCGATGGGATCCACAGGGGCAGGAACCTTC. It translates to CASSSMGSTGAGTF.

This chain links TRBV20-1 with TRBJ2-7; 8 bases line up with TRBD1. Germline V gene data show CDR1 as DFQATT and CDR2 as SNEGSKA (reference sequence). The CDR3 extends over 12 amino acids. The V and J ends lost 4 bases and 5 bases, in that order; junction bases with no gene match: 4. This CDR3 is CSAIDRGDEQYF. The DNA of the CDR3 is TGCAGTGCTATTGACAGGGGCGACGAGCAGTACTTC.